The T cell receptor beta chain described here comes from a study of T cell repertoires in cytomegalovirus infection. Overall study: Carrying CMV and the relevant HLA type showed in public TCR beta signatures.

This clonotype was observed a handful of times. The antigen is undetermined. General observations from the study: There were carriers of CMV plus the relevant HLA, and cumulative public TCR beta family frequency identified them. It was HLA-C-restricted CMV-specific TCR beta clonotypes that dominated the response ex vivo.

The germline CDR1 and CDR2 sequences are SGHVS and FNYEAQ. Trimming removed 5 bases from V and 6 bases from J; junction bases left unmatched: 4. CDR3 size: 15 residues. TCRdb re-called the reads with MiXCR, one entry per CDR3 protein. Of almost 550,000 distinct CDR3 sequences listed, 16% were seen once; the top ten hold more than 20%. The receptor comes from a human donor in good health (CMV status not recorded). Some clones in this sample may be carry-over from other donors' samples. The sequenced sample was CD8+ T cells from PBMCs. The chain links TRBV7-6 to TRBJ2-2, with 12 nucleotides matching TRBD1. The CDR3, as DNA: TGTGCCAGCAGCCCGGGACAGGGGGCAGCCGGGGAGCTGTTTTTT. Its protein is CASSPGQGAAGELFF.